These T cell receptor beta chains were read from a single sample in a study of cytomegalovirus exposure and HLA in healthy donors. Here immunoSEQ multiplex PCR was the method, and the copy in TCRdb shows in-frame clones only, minus some. Among about 130,000 clones, about a sixth were seen once, and the ten largest hold approximately 2.9%. The sequenced sample consisted of PBMCs. The receptors were sampled from a female donor in good health and CMV-seropositive. The CDR3 runs from the conserved cysteine through the conserved F or W. The order of the fields is D gene, V gene, J gene, clone size, CDR3 DNA, CDR3 protein. The D gene is left open where the match is weak. A clone size is listed for some rows: how often the clone was seen (once, few, many), or a class if it is expanded.

.	TRBV19	TRBJ2-5	few	TGTGCCAGTAGTTCACAGGGAACATCAGGGACCCAGTACTTC	CASSSQGTSGTQYF
.	TRBV4-1	TRBJ1-4	.	TGCGCCAGCAGCCAAGATATGGCAGGGGATGAAAAACTGTTTTTT	CASSQDMAGDEKLFF
.	TRBV7-8	TRBJ2-2	.	TGTGCCAGCAGCTTAACCGGGTTAATTCCCTCGGACACCGGGGAGCTGTTTTTT	CASSLTGLIPSDTGELFF
.	TRBV4-1	TRBJ1-5	few	TGCGCCAGCAGCCAAAAACCAGGAGGCACTAGCAATCAGCCCCAGCATTTT	CASSQKPGGTSNQPQHF
.	TRBV27	TRBJ2-7	.	TGTGCCAGCAGTTCTAGAACCTTGGCGTACTTC	CASSSRTLAYF
TRBD2	TRBV4-3	TRBJ2-1	few	TGCGCCAGCAGCCAAGGCCCCAGGAGCGGGAGAAGGTCCTACAATGAGCAGTTCTTC	CASSQGPRSGRRSYNEQFF
.	TRBV7-9	TRBJ2-3	few	TGTGCCAGCAAGTCACGGAGCACAGATACGCAGTATTTT	CASKSRSTDTQYF
TRBD1	TRBV6-4	TRBJ1-2	.	TGTGCCAGCAGTGAGAGCTCACAGGGGGCGTATGGCTACACCTTC	CASSESSQGAYGYTF
.	TRBV18	TRBJ2-1	few	TGTGCCAGCTCACCACGCGGTGGAGGGATAATCGCCTACAATGAGCAGTTCTTC	CASSPRGGGIIAYNEQFF
.	TRBV27	TRBJ1-1	.	TGTGCCAGCAGTTTAAAATACGACATGAACACTGAAGCTTTCTTT	CASSLKYDMNTEAFF
.	TRBV5-8	TRBJ1-1	.	TGTGCCAGCAGGTTAGACAGACCATACACTGAAGCTTTCTTT	CASRLDRPYTEAFF
TRBD1	TRBV7-2	TRBJ1-2	few	TGTGCCAGCAGCTCAAGAGACCCGGACAGGGTCGGCTACACCTTC	CASSSRDPDRVGYTF
.	TRBV5-1	TRBJ2-5	few	TGCGCCAGTGGAATTGAGGGAGAGACCCAGTACTTC	CASGIEGETQYF
.	TRBV5-1	TRBJ1-1	.	TGCGCCAGCAGCTTGGACAGGGCAGGCACTGAAGCTTTCTTT	CASSLDRAGTEAFF
TRBD1	TRBV12-5	TRBJ1-5	.	TGTGCTAGTGGACAACAGGGGAATAGCAATCAGCCCCAGCATTTT	CASGQQGNSNQPQHF
.	TRBV7-9	TRBJ2-7	.	TGTGCCAGCAGCTTTGGAGGGAGGGGGTACGAGCAGTACTTC	CASSFGGRGYEQYF
.	TRBV29-1	TRBJ2-3	few	TGCAGCGTTGTACGAGACAGTCGAGGTACGCAGTATTTT	CSVVRDSRGTQYF
TRBD2	TRBV7-9	TRBJ2-1	few	TGTGCCAGCAGCTTAGTGGTAGCGGGGGATGAGCAGTTCTTC	CASSLVVAGDEQFF
.	TRBV2	TRBJ2-7	few	TGTGCCAGCAGTGGCAGGGTAGGGGTCGAGCAGTACTTC	CASSGRVGVEQYF
.	TRBV28	TRBJ2-5	.	TGTGCCAGCAGTTTATGGGGGGGAGAAGAGACCCAGTACTTC	CASSLWGGEETQYF
TRBD1	TRBV7-2	TRBJ2-3	.	TGTGCCAGCAGGCGGGACAGGATCGATACGCAGTATTTT	CASRRDRIDTQYF
TRBD2	TRBV5-1	TRBJ2-6	.	TGCGCCAGCAGCTTGCCGACTAGCGGCGTCCTAGTGTCTGGGGCCAACGTCCTGACTTTC	CASSLPTSGVLVSGANVLTF
.	TRBV6-5	TRBJ1-6	.	TGTGCCAGCAGAAACACGGGGGGCGAAAATTCACCCCTCCACTTT	CASRNTGGENSPLHF
TRBD1	TRBV19	TRBJ1-1	few	TGTGCCAGTAATAAATCAGGTAGGGCAGGGGGCATGAACACTGAAGCTTTCTTT	CASNKSGRAGGMNTEAFF
.	TRBV27	TRBJ2-1	few	TGTGCCAGCAGTTATAGGGGTGAATTGAATGAGCAGTTCTTC	CASSYRGELNEQFF
.	TRBV5-1	TRBJ1-1	.	TGCGCCAGCAGCGAGACTTTCGACAGCTACACTGAAGCTTTCTTT	CASSETFDSYTEAFF
TRBD2	TRBV5-4	TRBJ2-3	.	TGTGCCAGCAGCTCCTTAGCGGGGGGAATCACAGATACGCAGTATTTT	CASSSLAGGITDTQYF
TRBD1	TRBV15	TRBJ1-2	few	TGTGCCACCAGCAGCACCGAGACAGGGTACTATGGCTACACCTTC	CATSSTETGYYGYTF
.	TRBV29-1	TRBJ1-2	.	TGCAGCGTTGTAGGGACAAATCTCGGCTACACCTTC	CSVVGTNLGYTF
.	TRBV14	TRBJ2-7	.	TGTGCCAGCAGCCAAGTCCGGAGTGCCCAGGGGCTCTACGAGCAGTACTTC	CASSQVRSAQGLYEQYF
.	TRBV2	TRBJ1-2	few	TGTGCCAGCAGGGTCGGGGAGGGGCCTTATGGCTACACCTTC	CASRVGEGPYGYTF
.	TRBV2	TRBJ1-4	.	TGTGCCAGCACCGGGACAACTAATGAAAAACTGTTTTTT	CASTGTTNEKLFF
TRBD1	TRBV2	TRBJ1-1	.	TGTGCCAGCAGTGGACAGGGGAACACTGAAGCTTTCTTT	CASSGQGNTEAFF
TRBD1	TRBV14	TRBJ2-1	.	TGTGCCAGCAGTGCGACCGGGACAGTGGGGCCCAATGAGCAGTTCTTC	CASSATGTVGPNEQFF
.	TRBV7-9	TRBJ1-1	few	TGTGCCAGCACCTTAGGGGGGGGGAACACTGAAGCTTTCTTT	CASTLGGGNTEAFF
.	TRBV19	TRBJ2-7	.	TGTGCCAGTAGTACCCAAGTGGGCAGTTCCTACGAGCAGTACTTC	CASSTQVGSSYEQYF
TRBD2	TRBV7-9	TRBJ2-7	few	TGTGCCAGCAGCCAGGGACTAGCGGAGTTCTCGTACGAGCAGTACTTC	CASSQGLAEFSYEQYF
.	TRBV6-5	TRBJ2-3	few	TGTGCCAGCAGAGACCCGACTTTGGGAGATACGCAGTATTTT	CASRDPTLGDTQYF
TRBD1	TRBV30	TRBJ1-2	.	TGTGCCTGGAGTGTCGAATGGGGACAGGGGTACTATGGCTACACCTTC	CAWSVEWGQGYYGYTF
TRBD2	TRBV29-1	TRBJ2-5	.	TGCAGCGTTGAGAAGACTAGCGCGGAGACCCAGTACTTC	CSVEKTSAETQYF
TRBD1	TRBV7-9	TRBJ2-5	few	TGTGCCAGCGCGTGGACAGGCCGAAAAGAGACCCAGTACTTC	CASAWTGRKETQYF
TRBD1	TRBV6-1	TRBJ1-1	.	TGTGCCAGCAGTGAGGAGGACAGGACCATGAACACTGAAGCTTTCTTT	CASSEEDRTMNTEAFF
TRBD1	TRBV2	TRBJ1-4	few	TGTGCCAGCAGGGAAGGGACAGCAACTAATGAAAAACTGTTTTTT	CASREGTATNEKLFF
TRBD2	TRBV5-1	TRBJ2-1	few	TGCGCCAGCAGCTTGGTCGCGGGGGGTAGTTACAATGAGCAGTTCTTC	CASSLVAGGSYNEQFF
TRBD1	TRBV5-1	TRBJ1-2	few	TGCGCCAGCAGCTCAACTTGGGACAGTTTGTATGGCTACACCTTC	CASSSTWDSLYGYTF
.	TRBV2	TRBJ2-3	.	TGTGCCAGCAGTGCCAGCGGTGCTAGCACAGATACGCAGTATTTT	CASSASGASTDTQYF
TRBD1	TRBV6-5	TRBJ1-5	.	TGTGCCAGCAGGACAGGGACCAATCAGCCCCAGCATTTT	CASRTGTNQPQHF
.	TRBV5-1	TRBJ2-2	.	TGCGCCAGCAGCTTGGATAGCCCAATCACCGGGGAGCTGTTTTTT	CASSLDSPITGELFF
.	TRBV18	TRBJ1-3	.	TGTGCCAGCTCACTAATTGGACAGAACACCATATATTTT	CASSLIGQNTIYF
TRBD2	TRBV5-1	TRBJ2-1	few	TGCGCCAGCTCGACTAGCGGGGACTCCTACAATGAGCAGTTCTTC	CASSTSGDSYNEQFF
.	TRBV29-1	TRBJ1-1	.	TGCAGCGTTGTGGAAGGGGGGAACACTGAAGCTTTCTTT	CSVVEGGNTEAFF
TRBD2	TRBV4-2	TRBJ2-1	few	TGTGCCAGCAGCCAAGCGGTAAGCGGGGGGTTCTACAATGAGCAGTTCTTC	CASSQAVSGGFYNEQFF
.	TRBV5-1	TRBJ2-1	.	TGCGCCAGCAGGCAAGCCCAAAACAATGAGCAGTTCTTC	CASRQAQNNEQFF
TRBD2	TRBV11-2	TRBJ2-5	few	TGTGCCAGCAGATCGATAAGCGGGGGGCGAAAGACCCAGTACTTC	CASRSISGGRKTQYF